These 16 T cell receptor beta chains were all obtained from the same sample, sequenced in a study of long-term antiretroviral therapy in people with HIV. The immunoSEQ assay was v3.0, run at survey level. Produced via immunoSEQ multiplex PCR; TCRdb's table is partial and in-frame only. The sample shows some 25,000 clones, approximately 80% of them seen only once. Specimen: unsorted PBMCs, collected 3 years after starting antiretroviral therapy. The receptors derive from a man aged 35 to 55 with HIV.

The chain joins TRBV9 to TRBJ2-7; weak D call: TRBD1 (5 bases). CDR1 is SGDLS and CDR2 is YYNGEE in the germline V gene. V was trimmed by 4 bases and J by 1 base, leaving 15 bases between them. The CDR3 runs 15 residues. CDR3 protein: CASSPRTTNSYEQYF. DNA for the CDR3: TGTGCCAGCAGCCCTCGGACAACCAATTCCTACGAGCAGTACTTC.

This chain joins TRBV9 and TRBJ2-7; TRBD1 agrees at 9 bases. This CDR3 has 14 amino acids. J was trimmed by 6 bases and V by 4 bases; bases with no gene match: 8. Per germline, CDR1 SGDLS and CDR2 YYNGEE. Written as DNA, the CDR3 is TGTGCCAGCAGCCGGGGACAGGGTTCGGTCGAGCAGTACTTC. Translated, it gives CASSRGQGSVEQYF.

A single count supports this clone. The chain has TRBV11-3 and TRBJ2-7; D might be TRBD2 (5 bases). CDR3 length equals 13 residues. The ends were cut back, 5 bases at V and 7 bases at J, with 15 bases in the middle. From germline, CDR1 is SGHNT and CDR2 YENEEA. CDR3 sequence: CASSRTASGEQYF. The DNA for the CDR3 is TGTGCCAGCAGCCGGACTGCCTCCGGAGAGCAGTACTTC.

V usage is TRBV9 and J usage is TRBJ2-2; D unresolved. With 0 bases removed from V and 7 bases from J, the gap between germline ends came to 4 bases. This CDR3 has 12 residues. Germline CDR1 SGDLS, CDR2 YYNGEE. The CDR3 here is CASSVADGELFF. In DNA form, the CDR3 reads TGTGCCAGCAGCGTAGCTGACGGGGAGCTGTTTTTT. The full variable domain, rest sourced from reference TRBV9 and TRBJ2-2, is DSGVTQTPKHLITATGQRVTLRCSPRSGDLSVYWYQQSLDQGLQFLIQYYNGEERAKGNILERFSAQQFPDLHSELNLSSLELGDSALYFCASSVADGELFFGEGSRLTVL.

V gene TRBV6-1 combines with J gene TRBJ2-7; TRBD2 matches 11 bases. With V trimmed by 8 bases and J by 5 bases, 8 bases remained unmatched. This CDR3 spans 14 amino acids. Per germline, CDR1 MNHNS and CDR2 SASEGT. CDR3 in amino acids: CASSRLAGMHEQYF. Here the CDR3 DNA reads TGTGCCAGCTCGAGACTAGCGGGAATGCACGAGCAGTACTTC.

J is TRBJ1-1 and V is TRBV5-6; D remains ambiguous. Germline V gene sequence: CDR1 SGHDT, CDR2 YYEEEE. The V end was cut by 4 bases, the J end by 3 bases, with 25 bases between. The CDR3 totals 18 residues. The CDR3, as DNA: TGTGCCAGCAGCCCTTTTAAATTAAGCTTAAAGATGTACACTGAAGCTTTCTTT. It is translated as CASSPFKLSLKMYTEAFF. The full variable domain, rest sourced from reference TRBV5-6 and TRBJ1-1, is DAGVTQSPTHLIKTRGQQVTLRCSPKSGHDTVSWYQQALGQGPQFIFQYYEEEERQRGNFPDRFSGHQFPNYSSELNVNALLLGDSALYLCASSPFKLSLKMYTEAFFGQGTRLTVV.

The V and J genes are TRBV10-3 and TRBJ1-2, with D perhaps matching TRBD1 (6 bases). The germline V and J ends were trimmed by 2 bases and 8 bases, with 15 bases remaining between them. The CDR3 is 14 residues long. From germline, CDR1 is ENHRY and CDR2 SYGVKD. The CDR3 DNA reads TGTGCCATCAGTGAGATAGGGGGGTCCTTGGGCTACACCTTC. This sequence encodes CAISEIGGSLGYTF.

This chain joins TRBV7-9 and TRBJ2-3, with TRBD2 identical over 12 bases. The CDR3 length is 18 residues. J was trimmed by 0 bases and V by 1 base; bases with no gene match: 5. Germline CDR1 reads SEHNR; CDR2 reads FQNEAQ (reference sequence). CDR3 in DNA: TGTGCCAGCAGCTTAGACCGCACTAGCGGGGGGAGCACAGATACGCAGTATTTT. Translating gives CASSLDRTSGGSTDTQYF.

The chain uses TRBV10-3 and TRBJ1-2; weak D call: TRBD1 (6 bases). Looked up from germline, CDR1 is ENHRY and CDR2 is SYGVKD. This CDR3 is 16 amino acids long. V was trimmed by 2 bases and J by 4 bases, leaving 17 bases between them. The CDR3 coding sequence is TGTGCCATCAGTGAGCGGGCAGCGCAGGGGAGCTATGGCTACACCTTC. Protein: CAISERAAQGSYGYTF.

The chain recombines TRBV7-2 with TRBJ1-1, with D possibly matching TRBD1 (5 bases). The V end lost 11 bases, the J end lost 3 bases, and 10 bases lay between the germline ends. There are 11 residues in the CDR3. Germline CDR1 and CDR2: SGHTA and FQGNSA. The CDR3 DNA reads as TGTGCCGGGGGTAGTGACACTGAAGCTTTCTTT. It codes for CAGGSDTEAFF.

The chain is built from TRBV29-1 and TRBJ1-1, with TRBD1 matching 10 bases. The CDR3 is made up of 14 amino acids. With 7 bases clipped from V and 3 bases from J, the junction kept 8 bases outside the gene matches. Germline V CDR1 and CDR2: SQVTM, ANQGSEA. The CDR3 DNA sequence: TGCAGCGGACGACAGGGGGCAGAGGACACTGAAGCTTTCTTT. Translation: CSGRQGAEDTEAFF. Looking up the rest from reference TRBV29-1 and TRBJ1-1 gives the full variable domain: SAVISQKPSRDICQRGTSLTIQCQVDSQVTMMFWYRQQPGQSLTLIATANQGSEATYESGFVIDKFPISRPNLTFSTLTVSNMSPEDSSIYLCSGRQGAEDTEAFFGQGTRLTVV.

The CDR3 sequence: CASSTGTGVGNQPQHF. In nucleotides, the CDR3 is TGTGCCAGCTCAACCGGGACCGGGGTGGGCAATCAGCCCCAGCATTTT. The chain combines TRBV18 with TRBJ1-5; weak D call: TRBD1 (5 bases). V lost 5 bases and J lost 2, with 16 bases in between. This CDR3 has 16 amino acids. Germline-derived CDR1 and CDR2 are KGHSH and LQKENI.

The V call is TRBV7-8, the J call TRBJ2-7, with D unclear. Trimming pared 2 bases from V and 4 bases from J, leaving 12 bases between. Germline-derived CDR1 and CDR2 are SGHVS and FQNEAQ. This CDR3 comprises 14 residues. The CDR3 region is CASSLMPLNYEQYF. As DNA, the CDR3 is TGTGCCAGCAGCTTAATGCCTCTAAATTACGAGCAGTACTTC.

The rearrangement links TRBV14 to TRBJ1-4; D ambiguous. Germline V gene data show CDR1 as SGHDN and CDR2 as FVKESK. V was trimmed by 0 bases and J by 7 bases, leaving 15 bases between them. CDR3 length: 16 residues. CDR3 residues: CASSQDRIGLGEKLFF. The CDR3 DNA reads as TGTGCCAGCAGCCAAGATCGTATAGGGCTCGGTGAAAAACTGTTTTTT.

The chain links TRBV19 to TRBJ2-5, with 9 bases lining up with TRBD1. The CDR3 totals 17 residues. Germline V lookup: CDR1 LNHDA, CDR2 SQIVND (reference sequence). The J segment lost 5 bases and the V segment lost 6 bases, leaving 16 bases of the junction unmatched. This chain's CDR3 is CASSSGRDRVLGETQYF. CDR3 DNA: TGTGCCAGTAGCAGCGGCCGGGACAGGGTTCTTGGGGAGACCCAGTACTTC.

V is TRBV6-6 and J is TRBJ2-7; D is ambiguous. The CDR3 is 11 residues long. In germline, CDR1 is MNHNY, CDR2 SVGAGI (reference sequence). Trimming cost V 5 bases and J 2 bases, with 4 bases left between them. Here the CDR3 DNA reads TGTGCCAGCAGTCCTGCCTACGAGCAGTACTTC. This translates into CASSPAYEQYF.